A single sample is the source of the 18 T cell receptor beta chains below, sequenced in a study of response to subunit inactivated influenza vaccine (dated by TCRdb to between 2018 and 2020). The library was prepared using RT-PCR. Sequencing took place on an Illumina HiSeq 2500. TCRdb reworked the public reads: Q25 trimming with fastp, MiXCR clone assembly, productive beta chains retained. Each record represents a unique CDR3 protein, reported with the most common genes and DNA among its rows. For this sample the table gives about 650,000 distinct CDR3 sequences, of which approximately 15% were detected only once. Jointly, the top ten make up approximately 10% of the sample. The sequencing here drew on PBMCs from blood, taken 11 to 12 days after vaccination. These receptor sequences come from a man in his forties or fifties who received an inactivated influenza vaccine. Donor details come from another sample of the same person, matched by shared clones.

V is TRBV5-1 and J is TRBJ2-3; 9 nucleotides line up with TRBD1. V was pared by 0 bases and J by 4 bases, with 3 bases of the junction left unmatched. This CDR3 contains 15 residues. Germline lookup yields CDR1 SGHRS and CDR2 YFSETQ. The CDR3 region is CASSLDGTGSDTQYF. The CDR3 DNA reads as TGCGCCAGCAGCTTGGACGGGACAGGGTCAGATACGCAGTATTTT.

A few counts support this clonotype. The V and J genes are TRBV6-5 and TRBJ1-1; 9 nucleotides agree with TRBD1. This CDR3 has 15 amino acids. The germline V gene encodes CDR1 MNHEY and CDR2 SVGAGI. Losses at the gene ends were 3 bases for V and 0 bases for J; bases not matched to a gene: 2. DNA of the CDR3: TGTGCCAGCAGTTATCGGACAGGGGTGAACACTGAAGCTTTCTTT. It codes for CASSYRTGVNTEAFF.

J is TRBJ1-5 and V is TRBV6-1, with D maybe TRBD1 (5 bases). Germline V CDR1 and CDR2: MNHNS, SASEGT. The germline V and J ends were trimmed by 6 bases and 1 base, with 16 bases remaining between them. This CDR3 region has 16 residues. The CDR3 here is CASRSGRRGSNQPQHF. CDR3 nucleotide sequence: TGTGCCAGCAGGTCGGGGCGCCGGGGGAGCAATCAGCCCCAGCATTTT.

The chain carries TRBV7-9 and TRBJ2-1, with 13 bases lining up with TRBD2. V lost 1 base and J lost 8; bases outside the gene matches: 5. Looked up from germline, CDR1 is SEHNR and CDR2 is FQNEAQ (reference sequence). The CDR3 covers 16 residues. DNA of the CDR3: TGTGCCAGCAGCTTAGGGACTAGCGGGAGTCTGCATGAGCAGTTCTTC. Its translation is CASSLGTSGSLHEQFF.

The chain has TRBV19 and TRBJ2-1; 10 bases fit TRBD1. Trimming at V came to 5 bases and at J to 9 bases, leaving 13 bases not matched to a gene. CDR3 length: 16 amino acids. Germline V gene data show CDR1 as LNHDA and CDR2 as SQIVND (reference sequence). In DNA form, the CDR3 reads TGTGCCAGTAGTTCGATAGACAGGGGGCGTTTTAGTGAGCAGTTCTTC. It specifies CASSSIDRGRFSEQFF.

This clonotype was counted many times. The chain is built from TRBV5-6 and TRBJ2-2, with D perhaps TRBD1 (6 bases). V was pared by 5 bases and J by 6 bases, with 14 bases between. The CDR3 contains 14 residues. Per the germline V gene, CDR1 is SGHDT and CDR2 is YYEEEE. For the CDR3, the DNA is TGTGCCAGCAGTCGACAGGTGTTTCCCGGGGAGCTGTTTTTT. Its protein is CASSRQVFPGELFF.

This clonotype turned up a few times. The V and J genes are TRBV7-9 and TRBJ2-1; possible D gene TRBD2, 5 bases. Germline CDR1 and CDR2: SEHNR and FQNEAQ (reference sequence). This CDR3 is 16 amino acids long. Trimming stripped 3 bases from V and 0 bases from J, with 12 bases between. Here the CDR3 DNA reads TGTGCCAGCAGCTTTCTTGATGGGAGCTCCTACAATGAGCAGTTCTTC. Amino acids: CASSFLDGSSYNEQFF.

This clonotype has only a few counts. The chain recombines TRBV3-1 with TRBJ2-3, with TRBD1 identical over 7 bases. Germline V lookup: CDR1 LGHDT, CDR2 YNNKEL (reference sequence). Trimming at V came to 6 bases and at J to 2 bases, leaving 5 bases not matched to a gene. The CDR3 is 14 amino acids. The CDR3 region is CASSYRGATDTQYF. The CDR3 nucleotides are TGTGCCAGCAGTTACAGGGGAGCCACAGATACGCAGTATTTT.

In its sample, this clonotype was seen a few times. The DNA is left out, because the CDR3 cannot be placed on it with certainty; the CDR3 is given as TCRdb lists it. V gene TRBV12-3 or TRBV12-4 combines with J gene TRBJ1-4; the D call TRBD1 from the table was never checked on the DNA. Including both end residues, the CDR3 is 14 amino acids long. CDR3: CASSFGEGNEKLFF.

The CDR3 DNA is TGTGCCAGCAGCTGGACTAGCGGGGGACCCTACGAGCAGTACTTC. Its protein is CASSWTSGGPYEQYF. The chain combines TRBV6-2 or TRBV6-3 with TRBJ2-7; TRBD2 agrees at 13 bases. V dropped 6 bases and J dropped 2; count of bases not matched to a gene: 4. Germline lookup yields CDR1 MNHEY and CDR2 SVGEGT. CDR3 size: 15 residues.

This clonotype occurred many times. The chain uses TRBV5-1 and TRBJ2-5; possible D gene TRBD2, 7 bases. Germline CDR1 is SGHRS and CDR2 is YFSETQ. The CDR3 has 14 residues. The V gene lost 4 bases and the J gene lost 2 bases, with 12 bases spanning the gap. CDR3: CASSGGGHQETQYF. The CDR3 DNA follows: TGCGCCAGCAGCGGGGGGGGCCATCAAGAGACCCAGTACTTC.

The sample holds a few counts of this clonotype. CDR3 residues: CASSIRWRNTEAFF. Written as DNA, the CDR3 is TGTGCCAGCAGCATCAGGTGGAGGAACACTGAAGCTTTCTTT. The chain joins TRBV6-1 to TRBJ1-1; unclear D gene. Germline CDR1 MNHNS, CDR2 SASEGT. The V end lost 6 bases, the J end lost 1 base, and 12 bases lay between the germline ends. CDR3 size: 14 residues.

The rearrangement links TRBV28 to TRBJ2-2; no firm D call. V dropped 6 bases and J dropped 4 bases, with 9 bases sitting between them. Germline CDR1 and CDR2: MDHEN and SYDVKM. The CDR3 length is 13 residues. CDR3 nucleotide sequence: TGTGCCAGCAGGGGCCAGGCCACCGGGGAGCTGTTTTTT. Translated: CASRGQATGELFF.

A few counts support this clonotype. This rearrangement joins TRBV6-2 or TRBV6-3 to TRBJ2-5, with TRBD2 identical over 10 bases. Germline V gene sequence: CDR1 MNHEY, CDR2 SVGEGT. The CDR3 sequence is 16 residues long. V was clipped by 5 bases and J by 5 bases; unmatched bases: 11. The CDR3 is CASSTSGDTLRETQYF. The CDR3 bases are TGTGCCAGCAGTACTAGCGGGGACACTTTACGCGAGACCCAGTACTTC.

The CDR3 spells CASSQVVRGVNYGYTF. The CDR3 DNA reads as TGTGCCAGCAGCCAAGTGGTTAGGGGCGTGAACTATGGCTACACCTTC. The J gene is TRBJ1-2, the V gene TRBV3-1, with TRBD1 as a possible D gene (5 bases). V was shortened by 1 base and J by 2 bases, with 14 bases between the two germline ends. Germline CDR1 reads LGHDT; CDR2 reads YNNKEL (reference sequence). CDR3 length equals 16 residues.

This chain connects TRBV4-2 to TRBJ2-2, with D possibly matching TRBD1 (6 bases). This CDR3 spans 18 amino acids. V lost 0 bases and J 5 bases, leaving 19 bases between the germline ends. Germline V gene data show CDR1 as LGHNA and CDR2 as YNFKEQ. The CDR3 loop reads CASSQDNLRQGLTGELFF. The DNA for the CDR3 is TGTGCCAGCAGCCAAGATAACCTCCGGCAGGGGTTAACCGGGGAGCTGTTTTTT.

This clonotype appeared a few times. The V call is TRBV7-2, the J call TRBJ2-3, with 8 bases identical to TRBD2. Germline CDR1 and CDR2: SGHTA and FQGNSA. The V segment lost 2 bases and the J segment 6 bases; nucleotides outside the gene matches: 4. This CDR3 spans 14 amino acids. CDR3 protein: CASSLKAGADTQYF. The DNA for the CDR3 is TGTGCCAGCAGCTTAAAAGCGGGGGCCGATACGCAGTATTTT.

The chain is built from TRBV5-6 and TRBJ2-1; D gene ambiguous. The CDR3 totals 16 residues. The germline V gene encodes CDR1 SGHDT and CDR2 YYEEEE. V shed 5 bases and J shed 0 bases, with 15 bases lying between them. CDR3 region: CASSQLYDRSYNEQFF. The CDR3 DNA is TGTGCCAGCAGTCAGCTTTACGACCGCTCCTACAATGAGCAGTTCTTC. Full variable domain (rest looked up from reference TRBV5-6 and TRBJ2-1): DAGVTQSPTHLIKTRGQQVTLRCSPKSGHDTVSWYQQALGQGPQFIFQYYEEEERQRGNFPDRFSGHQFPNYSSELNVNALLLGDSALYLCASSQLYDRSYNEQFFGPGTRLTVL.